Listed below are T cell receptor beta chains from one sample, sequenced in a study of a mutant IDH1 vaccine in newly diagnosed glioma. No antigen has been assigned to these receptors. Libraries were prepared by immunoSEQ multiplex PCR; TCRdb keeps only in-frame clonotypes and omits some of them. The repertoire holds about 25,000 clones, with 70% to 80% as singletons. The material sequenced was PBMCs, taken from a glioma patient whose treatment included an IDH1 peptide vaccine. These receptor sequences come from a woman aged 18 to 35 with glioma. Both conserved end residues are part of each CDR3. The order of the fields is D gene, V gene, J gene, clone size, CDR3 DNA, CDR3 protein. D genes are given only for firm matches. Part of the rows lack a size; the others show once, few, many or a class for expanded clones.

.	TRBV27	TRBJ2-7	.	TGTGCCAGCAGTTTCGGCCAGGGCGAGCAGTACTTC	CASSFGQGEQYF
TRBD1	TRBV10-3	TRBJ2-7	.	TGTGCCATCAGGGGACAGGGGGGAAACGAGCAGTACTTC	CAIRGQGGNEQYF
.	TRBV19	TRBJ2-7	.	TGTGCCAGTAGTATAGACTCCCCCTACGAGCAGTACTTC	CASSIDSPYEQYF
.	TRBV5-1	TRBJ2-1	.	TGCGCCAGCAGCTTTGGAGGGGGCAATGAGCAGTTCTTC	CASSFGGGNEQFF
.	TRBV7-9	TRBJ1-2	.	TGTGCCAGCAGCCCGGACAGTAACTATGGCTACACCTTC	CASSPDSNYGYTF
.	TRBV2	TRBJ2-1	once	TGTGCCAGCAAACCAACTCCGAGCTCCTACAATGAGCAGTTCTTC	CASKPTPSSYNEQFF
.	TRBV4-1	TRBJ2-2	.	TGCGCCAGCAGCCAACAGGCACAGCTCGGGGAGCTGTTTTTT	CASSQQAQLGELFF
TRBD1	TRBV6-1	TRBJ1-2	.	TGTGCCAGCAGTCGACAGGGCGACTATGGCTACACCTTC	CASSRQGDYGYTF
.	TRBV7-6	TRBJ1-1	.	TGTGCCAGCAGCCAAGAATTAAACACTGAAGCTTTCTTT	CASSQELNTEAFF
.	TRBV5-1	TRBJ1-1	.	TGCGCCAGCAGACCCTATGAGACAGGCCCTGAAGCTTTCTTT	CASRPYETGPEAFF
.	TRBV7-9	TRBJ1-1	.	TGTGCCAGCAGCCCGAGGGGGGGGCAGAACACTGAAGCTTTCTTT	CASSPRGGQNTEAFF
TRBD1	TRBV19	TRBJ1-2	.	TGTGCCAGTAGTGGAATACAGGGGGCTTCCTATGGCTACACCTTC	CASSGIQGASYGYTF
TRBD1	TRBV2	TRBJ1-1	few	TGTGCCAGCAGTAATGAGGGGGCGCCTGGCACTGAAGCTTTCTTT	CASSNEGAPGTEAFF
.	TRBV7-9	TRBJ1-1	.	TGTGCCAGCAGCTCAGACGGAAATGAAGCTTTCTTT	CASSSDGNEAFF
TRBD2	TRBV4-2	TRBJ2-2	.	TGTGCCAGCAGCCAAGAAGCACTAGCGAGTACCGGGGAGCTGTTTTTT	CASSQEALASTGELFF
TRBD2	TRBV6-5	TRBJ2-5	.	TGTGCCAGCAGCCTAACTAGCGGGGTAGAGACCCAGTACTTC	CASSLTSGVETQYF
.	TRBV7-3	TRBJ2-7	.	TGTGCCAGCAGCCCAACGTTGAGCTCCTACGAGCAGTACTTC	CASSPTLSSYEQYF
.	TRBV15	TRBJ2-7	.	TGTGCCACCAGCAGCCAGGGACCCTTCTACGAGCAGTACTTC	CATSSQGPFYEQYF
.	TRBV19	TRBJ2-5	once	TGTGCCAGTGGACTCAGGGGAAGTGTAGAGACCCAGTACTTC	CASGLRGSVETQYF
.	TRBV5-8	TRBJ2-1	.	TGTGCCAGCAGCCAACCTTCGGGCATTGGTGAGCAGTTCTTC	CASSQPSGIGEQFF
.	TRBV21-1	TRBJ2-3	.	TGTGCCAGCAGCAACGCCACAGATACGCAGTATTTT	CASSNATDTQYF
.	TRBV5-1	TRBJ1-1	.	TGCGCCAGTATGAGGGGAGGTGGGGACACTGAAGCTTTCTTT	CASMRGGGDTEAFF